The clone carrying this TCR beta chain was recorded only once. The sample comes from a study of blood T cell repertoires in COVID-19. V was clipped by 3 bases and J by 5 bases; unmatched bases: 13. The germline CDR1 and CDR2 sequences are KGHDR and SFDVKD. There are 18 residues in the CDR3. Per the original data handling: Reference gene primer amplification yielded estimated nucleated cell counts. Sequencing used immunoSEQ multiplex PCR; TCRdb keeps in-frame clones, though not all of them. V and J calls and clone size are as listed in that table; D and trimming were resolved from the DNA. The table records more than 35,000 clones, over 75% of them present only once.

The material sequenced was peripheral blood. The receptor's source is a human donor in a cohort sampled during active COVID-19. V is TRBV24-1 and J is TRBJ2-1, with 9 bases aligning to TRBD1. CDR3 residues: CATSDLPLGQGLNNEQFF. CDR3 sequence (DNA): TGTGCCACCAGTGATCTGCCCTTAGGACAGGGGCTTAACAATGAGCAGTTCTTC.